This paragraph reports one T cell receptor (beta chain). Clones were read by immunoSEQ multiplex PCR, and TCRdb kept only the in-frame ones, dropping some. The repertoire holds tens of thousands of clones, with 93% as singletons. This CDR3 has 15 amino acids. Looked up from germline, CDR1 is SGHVS and CDR2 is FNYEAQ. V was clipped by 5 bases and J by 3 bases; unmatched bases: 9. These data belong to a study of T cell changes during pregnancy in multiple sclerosis. The chain joins TRBV7-6 to TRBJ1-2, with 7 bases fitting TRBD1. Material: CD8+ T cells from peripheral blood mononuclear cells, obtained in the second trimester of pregnancy. The TCR originated in a female donor with multiple sclerosis, enrolled in a pregnancy study. In nucleotides, the CDR3 is TGTGCCAGCAGCCCCGACAGGGTTGGGGACTATGGCTACACCTTC. Translated, it gives CASSPDRVGDYGYTF.